Listed here is a single TCR beta chain. Its cognate antigen has yet to be identified. No clone much larger than this one lies a single base away; base qualities are absent. The CDR3 measures 20 amino acids from cysteine to phenylalanine. The sequence is cut down to CDR3 DNA, 60 bases in frame from base 1. CDR1 is given as SGDLS and CDR2 as YYNGEE, both from the germline V gene. Relative to germline, V is missing 0 bases and J is missing 2 bases, with 19 bases of the junction outside any gene match. The data belong to a study of cytomegalovirus exposure and HLA in healthy donors (dated by TCRdb to 2017 to 2019). Background on the whole study: According to an earlier analysis of 587 of the donors, roughly 180 million T cells yielded 100 million or so unique TCR beta sequences and about 300 Gb of sequence data. Approximately 310 gigabases of sequencing data and 70 million to 85 million unique TCR sequences were included in an early release covering over 600 HLA-typed donors. Among the roughly 430 genotyped donors, around 81% belonged to the genetic ancestry cluster associated with self-reported Caucasian donors. The study aimed to test whether cataloging public T cell receptors could reveal signatures of past pathogen exposure. The study profiled the T cell repertoires of under 850 subjects by immunosequencing and related them to cytomegalovirus serostatus. A separate validation cohort of about 110 different subjects was used in addition to the 666-subject first cohort. To predict cytomegalovirus infection status, the study combined high-throughput TCR immunosequencing, statistical association of individual TCRs with disease status, and machine learning. To study patterns of TCR occurrence, a later analysis re-analyzed previously published TCR beta repertoires from 600 to 750 donors and added high-resolution HLA genotyping. Rather than drawing on any new phenotypic data, the later analysis identified candidate immune exposures from TCR beta sequences and the way those sequences occurred across donors. To decide whether each TCR beta V gene segment behaved as functional or pseudogenic, an earlier analysis of 587 of the donors relied on high-throughput TCR beta sequencing. Alongside the repertoire data, information on donor age, sex, ethnicity and CMV serostatus was compiled. A later genetic analysis used genome-wide SNP genotypes for about three fifths of the roughly 700 donors, treating that subset as a discovery cohort. All discovery cohort repertoires had been generated using a single sequencing platform. Both class I and class II loci were covered by HLA typing, at four-digit resolution. The number of typed donors differed by locus: roughly 629-640 for A, B, C, DRB1 and DQB1; approximately 520 for DQA1; 606 for DPA1; and 450 to 480 for DPB1. Four or five DR-DQ haplotypes were handled as single units for association and clustering, since linkage in the cohort was strong. On average, over 200,000 unique TCR beta nucleotide sequences were sequenced per donor among some 420 genotyped donors of the cohort, with about 19% of those sequences being non-productive.

The investigation overall reported the following: Approximately 16 rarely observed V segments, including chromosome 9 orphons, were excluded from the earlier analysis of some 590 of the donors because counts were too low. A cluster of highly shared sequence variants was judged likely to be a technical artifact of the sequencing pipeline. A later genetic analysis reported fewer N-insertions in productive TCRs among donors in an Asian-associated ancestry cluster than the 666-donor mean. The authors suggested that the approach could potentially be extended to other disease states and immunological phenotypes. Because the 87-base-pair reads could not distinguish some IMGT-functional V segments, including TRBV6-2 and TRBV6-3, those segments were excluded. Because HLA typing was unavailable for some donors at each locus, only the typed subset was used in association tests. Most TCR sequences were observed very rarely across donors, whereas some public TCRs were present in many individuals. In an earlier analysis of 587 of the donors, most TCR beta V segments appeared in productive rearrangements about 87% or about 30% of the time, broadly matching IMGT annotations. The classifier was reported to diagnose cytomegalovirus status with high specificity and sensitivity in both the original cohort and the validation cohort. A later genetic analysis associated a missense DCLRE1C variant with V-gene and J-gene trimming of TCR beta chains, and an independent cohort replicated the association. According to a later analysis, TCR association rates differed among HLA loci, with DRB1 alleles showing the most associated TCRs and HLA-C alleles showing the fewest. The study gave a list of more than 150 TCR beta chains associated with cytomegalovirus. In this cohort, only TCR beta chains were sequenced, and detectable features were limited by the absence of alpha or paired-chain data. The only immune exposure information available for the cohort was CMV serostatus. Most CMV-associated TCR beta chains appeared to be HLA-restricted in a later analysis, and the HLA associations seemed to be driven largely by CMV exposure. When HLA alleles, especially DR and DQ, strongly co-occurred, TCR associations were difficult to assign to individual alleles. In a later analysis, some 17,000 TCR beta sequences were associated with specific HLA alleles at a false discovery rate of 0.05. A further reported finding was that TCR beta sequences accurately predicted the HLA-A and HLA-B alleles for most subjects in the first cohort. Three of the identified cytomegalovirus-associated TCR beta chains were confirmed in vitro to be specific for cytomegalovirus antigens. Presence/absence analyses assumed roughly uniform sequencing depth across donors, an assumption that may not hold. Compared with equally common non-associated chains, HLA-associated TCR beta chains in a later analysis were more clonally expanded and had lower generation probabilities. Correlated functional status among segregating V segments might reflect linkage disequilibrium, but an unknown experimental factor could not be ruled out. A later analysis reported that several top co-occurrence clusters appeared linked to parvovirus B19, influenza, CMV and Epstein-Barr virus.

The cohort consisted of hundreds of healthy bone marrow donors. Cohort members were all nominally healthy when sampled, although unrecorded immune exposures were likely present. The donor tested CMV seropositive and was one of the 289 seropositive cohort members. A peripheral blood sample was provided by each donor, and peripheral blood mononuclear cells were used for TCR beta sequencing. The Qiagen DNeasy Blood Extraction Kit was used to extract genomic DNA from the blood cell samples. The library came from the immunoSEQ multiplex PCR assay. A mixture of 60 forward primers for TCR Vbeta segments and 13 reverse primers for TCR Jbeta segments was used in the multiplex PCR. A multiplex PCR assay on genomic DNA amplified the CDR3 region of rearranged TCR beta genes. The Illumina HiSeq System was used to sequence the amplified TCR beta libraries as 87-base-pair reads. Under the source paper's analysis protocol: A later analysis tallied some 79 million unique TCR beta chains across the 650 to 750 repertoires, and about 12 million of those chains were shared by two or more donors. A nearest-neighbor algorithm error-corrected the raw reads and collapsed the reads into unique sequences, merging closely related sequences to remove PCR and sequencing errors. To assign V, D and J gene segments, CDR3 sequences were aligned to IMGT reference sequences. For a sequence to be retained, a match of at least six nucleotides to both a V gene segment and a J gene segment was required. A rearrangement counted as productive if the CDR3 had no stop codons and remained in frame with V and J, and every other rearrangement counted as non-productive. Following IMGT convention, CDR3 was defined as the stretch from the second conserved V-encoded cysteine to the conserved J-encoded phenylalanine. The earlier analysis of about 570 of the donors excluded any sequence lacking an unambiguous match to a single V gene segment. In an earlier analysis of 587 of the donors, a V segment was called functional when productive rearrangements were above 56.7%, and segregating when the standard deviation between donors exceeded 5%. A statistical classification framework was developed to diagnose cytomegalovirus status using the catalog of TCR beta chain sequences. In a later analysis, TCR nucleotide sequences were compared against IMGT/GENE-DB human TR gene sequences so that V and J genes could be assigned. Using the TCRdist pipeline, a later analysis assigned CDR3 sequences along with most-parsimonious VDJ recombination scenarios. In a later analysis, each TCR beta chain was defined by its CDR3 amino acid sequence together with its V-gene family, and reads without a unique V-gene family were excluded. To address suspected cross-contamination and a sequencing artifact, a later analysis removed around 590 highly shared, low-generation-probability nucleotide sequences. In a later analysis, a clonal expansion index for each public chain was calculated from normalized within-repertoire ranks of inferred template counts. Generation probabilities in a later analysis came from a VDJ recombination model fitted to out-of-frame rearrangements, and those results were checked against IGoR. A later analysis scored TCR-TCR, TCR-HLA and TCR-CMV co-occurrence with hypergeometric tests, applying a repertoire-size bias correction to TCR pairs. A later analysis estimated false discovery rates by permuting HLA or CMV assignments 20 times. In a later analysis, co-occurring TCRs were grouped with DBSCAN, and TCRdist sequence similarity was added when clustering was performed within HLA-allele-positive subsets. Repertoires with fewer than 30,000 or more than 120,000 public chains were left out of co-occurrence clustering, as were about 5 repertoires with anomalous nucleotide sharing. As stored in TCRdb, this immuneACCESS dataset retains in-frame rearrangements with V and J assigned. A fraction of the clones does not appear; measured against another copy, unresolved V genes explain less than half of the discrepancy, and the remainder lacks a known reason. Clonal size and the V and J genes are those of that table, whereas D and trimming came from the DNA. The sample table shows about 130,000 clones, and around 78% are seen once. Roughly 20% of the sample is in the top ten clones.

Sequenced: PBMCs. This TCR came from a man aged 18-30 years in good health and CMV-seropositive. This chain is built from TRBV9 and TRBJ1-1; 7 central bases correspond to TRBD1. The CDR3 protein: CASSVGGGLTLQYINTEAFF. The sequenced DNA is TGTGCCAGCAGCGTAGGAGGGGGCTTAACTTTGCAGTACATCAACACTGAAGCTTTCTTT.